Included here is one T cell receptor (beta chain) sequence, with context. Its specificity is unknown. These data belong to a study of cytomegalovirus exposure and HLA in healthy donors. Findings and caveats of the study: Altogether, some 170 TCR beta chains were recorded as cytomegalovirus-associated. When a later analysis compared HLA-associated TCR beta chains with equally common others, the HLA-associated chains turned out to be more clonally expanded and to have lower generation probabilities.

The CDR3 has 13 amino acids. The V segment lost 7 bases and the J segment 4 bases; nucleotides outside the gene matches: 6. Germline lookup yields CDR1 SGHRS and CDR2 YFSETQ. It was with 60 Vbeta and 13 Jbeta primers that the PCR ran. Using immunoSEQ multiplex PCR, the repertoire was profiled, and TCRdb retains in-frame clones only, with some absent. The sample consists of 85,000 to 100,000 clones, 86% of them appearing once. Sequenced material: PBMCs. This TCR derives from a man aged 25-45 years in good health and CMV-seropositive. This chain links TRBV5-1 with TRBJ2-7, with 9 bases aligning to TRBD1. The CDR3 spells CASATGGGYEQYF. The CDR3 DNA follows: TGCGCCAGCGCGACAGGGGGAGGTTACGAGCAGTACTTC.